What follows are 3 T cell receptor beta chains derived from one specimen sequenced in a study of Graves' ophthalmopathy and Graves' hyperthyroidism. As the template, RNA transcripts were used to amplify TCR beta CDR3 regions. RT-PCR with HTBI primers came first, then second-round multiplex PCR. TCRdb fed the multiplex PCR reads into MiXCR, producing one record per CDR3 protein. The profile covers around 590,000 distinct CDR3 sequences, with less than 45% appearing a single time and about 4% taken by the ten largest. Sequencing input: peripheral blood or thyroid tissue (not recorded which). Source of these receptors: an adult man with Graves' hyperthyroidism.

Points on this clonotype: A much bigger clone sits one base away, suggesting this may be a read error. This chain connects TRBV29-1 to TRBJ2-6; 7 bases agree with TRBD1. From germline, CDR1 is SQVTM and CDR2 ANQGSEA. The length of the CDR3 is 19 residues. The CDR3 is CGVPIRLTGQSSGANVLTF. CDR3 sequence (DNA): TGCGGCGTTCCCATTCGATTGACAGGGCAGAGCTCTGGGGCCAACGTCCTGACTTTC.

This clonotype was seen at least ten times. The genes are TRBV29-1 and TRBJ2-5; TRBD2 might be the D (6 bases). The CDR3 runs 13 residues. Trimming left V 6 bases short and J 3 bases short, with 14 bases between. The germline CDR1 and CDR2 sequences are SQVTM and ANQGSEA. The chain's CDR3 is CSVSGLSKETQYF. As DNA, the CDR3 is TGCAGCGTGTCGGGACTCTCGAAAGAGACCCAGTACTTC. Looking up the rest from reference TRBV29-1 and TRBJ2-5 gives the full variable domain: SAVISQKPSRDICQRGTSLTIQCQVDSQVTMMFWYRQQPGQSLTLIATANQGSEATYESGFVIDKFPISRPNLTFSTLTVSNMSPEDSSIYLCSVSGLSKETQYFGPGTRLLVL.

At least ten counts were recorded for this clonotype. CDR3 coding DNA: TGCAGTGCTAGAGATAAAGACGCCCAGATTAACTATGGCTACACCTTC. Its protein product is CSARDKDAQINYGYTF. The V gene is TRBV20-1, the J gene TRBJ1-2; D is ambiguous. Trimming shortened V by 0 bases and J by 1 base, and 15 bases separated the two germline ends. Germline loops: CDR1 DFQATT, CDR2 SNEGSKA (reference sequence). The CDR3 contains 16 residues.